In this sample, the clone carrying this T cell receptor (beta chain) turned up many times. The data were taken from a study of T-cell reconstitution after alpha-beta-depleted transplantation in children. Unique molecular identifiers featured in how the TCRbeta library was prepared. TCRdb reprocessed the PCR reads with MiXCR, giving one entry per CDR3 protein. The sample lists roughly 90,000 distinct CDR3 sequences, 10% to 15% occurring once. Germline CDR1 and CDR2: SGHDN and FVKESK. CDR3 size: 13 residues. The germline V and J ends were trimmed by 3 bases and 9 bases, with 9 bases remaining between them.

The input for sequencing was PBMCs from the stem cell graft donor, taken from the stem cell graft. The sequence was collected from a human donor who donated a stem cell graft to a child with inherited bone marrow failure. This chain uses TRBV14 with TRBJ1-6; D is uncertain. For the CDR3, the DNA is TGTGCCAGCAGCCATAATTTCCGTTCACCCCTCCACTTT. Residues: CASSHNFRSPLHF.